The rows below give T cell receptor beta chains drawn from one sample of a study of CD8 T cells in ankylosing spondylitis. TCRdb fed the 5' RACE reads into MiXCR, producing one record per CDR3 protein. Seen here are about 360,000 distinct CDR3 sequences, more than 20% observed once, and the top ten hold less than 15%. The specimen sequenced was blood, either unsorted or a sorted T cell fraction (not recorded which). The receptors come from a male donor with ankylosing spondylitis or in good health (not recorded which). CDR3s include the opening cysteine and the closing phenylalanine or tryptophan. D genes are given only for firm matches. A row's size may be missing; if present it is once, few, many or a size class.

TRBJ2-1	TRBV6-1	.	few	TGTGCCAGCAGCAACGGGGGGCTAGCGGCCTACAATGAGCAGTTCTTC	CASSNGGLAAYNEQFF
TRBJ2-1	TRBV12-3/TRBV12-4	TRBD2	.	TGTGCCTTCACCTCTGGCGGGGGGGCCTCGAGCTCCTACAATGAGCAGTTCTTC	CAFTSGGGASSSYNEQFF
TRBJ2-2	TRBV27	.	.	TGTGCCAGCAGTGCAGGGACGAACACCGGGGAGCTGTTTTTT	CASSAGTNTGELFF
TRBJ1-1	TRBV29-1	.	few	TGCAGCGCAGGCCCGGGAGCCCATGGAGAAGCTTTCTTT	CSAGPGAHGEAFF
TRBJ2-5	TRBV5-1	.	.	TGCGCCAGCAGCTTTACCGGGGCGCTCGGGGAGACCCAGTACTTC	CASSFTGALGETQYF
TRBJ2-3	TRBV12-3/TRBV12-4	TRBD2	.	TGTGCCAGCAGTTTCAGCGGGACCCGCACAGATACGCAGTATTTT	CASSFSGTRTDTQYF
TRBJ1-1	TRBV7-9	.	.	TGTGCCAGCAGCGCCAACTGGGAGGGGAACACTGAAGCTTTCTTT	CASSANWEGNTEAFF
TRBJ2-5	TRBV6-1	TRBD2	.	TGTGCCAGCAGCCGCCGCGGGGGGTCGGGAGAGACCCAGTACTTC	CASSRRGGSGETQYF
TRBJ2-2	TRBV9	.	few	TGTGCCAGCAATAGCGGGAACACCGGGGAGCTGTTTTTT	CASNSGNTGELFF
TRBJ1-1	TRBV12-3/TRBV12-4	.	.	TGTGCCAGCAGCTGGAGGCCTGGGGGGGACACTGAAGCTTTCTTT	CASSWRPGGDTEAFF
TRBJ2-7	TRBV30	.	.	TGTGCCTGGAGTGTAGGGGGGGTTTCAGCCGAGCAGTACTTC	CAWSVGGVSAEQYF
TRBJ1-6	TRBV20-1	TRBD1	few	TGCAGTGCTCTCACAGGGGGCGATCAGTCCTTTGGTTCACCCCTCCACTTT	CSALTGGDQSFGSPLHF
TRBJ2-5	TRBV4-1	TRBD2	.	TGCGCCAGCAGCCAAGTTTTAGCGGGGAACCAAGAGACCCAGTACTTC	CASSQVLAGNQETQYF
TRBJ2-1	TRBV3-1	.	few	TGTGCCAGCAGCCAGGAGACTAACACGGAGCAGTTCTTC	CASSQETNTEQFF
TRBJ2-5	TRBV11-2	.	few	TGTGCCAGCAGCTTAGGGTCTATCGGGGATGGGTCAGAGACCCAGTACTTC	CASSLGSIGDGSETQYF
TRBJ2-7	TRBV27	TRBD2	.	TGTGCCAGCTCGGGCGGACTAGTTCCTGGCGAGCAGTACTTC	CASSGGLVPGEQYF